Below, one T cell receptor beta chain is given with its context. The data stem from a study of preoperative IRX-2 immunotherapy in early breast cancer. Treatment given: preoperative locoregional IRX-2 cytokine immunotherapy. The repertoire was sequenced with immunoSEQ multiplex PCR; TCRdb's copy has only in-frame clones and lacks some. The table records 3,000 to 4,000 clones, roughly three quarters of them present only once. The germline V gene encodes CDR1 SGHRS and CDR2 YFSETQ. This CDR3 has 16 residues. Germline trimming cut 0 bases from V and 3 bases from J; bases unmatched to any gene: 5. This chain uses TRBV5-1 with TRBJ2-3; 9 bases line up with TRBD2. This TCR was sampled from a human donor with breast cancer. The sample was tumor tissue, taken after IRX-2 immunotherapy. The chain's CDR3 is CASSLGELAGTDTQYF. CDR3 sequence (DNA): TGCGCCAGCAGCTTGGGAGAGCTAGCGGGGACAGATACGCAGTATTTT.